This T cell receptor beta chain was recorded in a study of CD8+ T cells in alopecia areata. A few counts support this clone. Its target is unknown. Findings of the study overall: Sequences from scalp samples also cover resident alphabeta T cells of normal skin.

Germline V gene lookup returns CDR1 GTSNPN and CDR2 SVGIG (reference sequence). The V and J ends lost 5 bases and 4 bases respectively, with 12 bases between them. The CDR3 runs to 13 residues. Investigators isolated RNA and reverse transcribed it into cDNA to act as the sequencing template. Sequencing was performed with immunoSEQ multiplex PCR; in TCRdb, only in-frame clones are kept and a portion is missing. The sample records some 110,000 clones, approximately 38% being singletons. Collected material from alopecia areata patients comprised lesional scalp punch biopsies and peripheral blood. The TCR comes from a human donor with alopecia areata. This chain links TRBV30 with TRBJ2-4; TRBD1 is a possible D gene (5 bases). Sequenced input: CD4+ T cells sorted from blood. Here the CDR3 reads CAWGHLAKNIQYF. The CDR3 bases are TGTGCCTGGGGACATTTAGCTAAAAACATTCAGTACTTC. Filled out from reference TRBV30 and TRBJ2-4, the complete variable domain reads SQTIHQWPATLVQPVGSPLSLECTVEGTSNPNLYWYRQAAGRGLQLLFYSVGIGQISSEVPQNLSASRPQDRQFILSSKKLLLSDSGFYLCAWGHLAKNIQYFGAGTRLSVL.